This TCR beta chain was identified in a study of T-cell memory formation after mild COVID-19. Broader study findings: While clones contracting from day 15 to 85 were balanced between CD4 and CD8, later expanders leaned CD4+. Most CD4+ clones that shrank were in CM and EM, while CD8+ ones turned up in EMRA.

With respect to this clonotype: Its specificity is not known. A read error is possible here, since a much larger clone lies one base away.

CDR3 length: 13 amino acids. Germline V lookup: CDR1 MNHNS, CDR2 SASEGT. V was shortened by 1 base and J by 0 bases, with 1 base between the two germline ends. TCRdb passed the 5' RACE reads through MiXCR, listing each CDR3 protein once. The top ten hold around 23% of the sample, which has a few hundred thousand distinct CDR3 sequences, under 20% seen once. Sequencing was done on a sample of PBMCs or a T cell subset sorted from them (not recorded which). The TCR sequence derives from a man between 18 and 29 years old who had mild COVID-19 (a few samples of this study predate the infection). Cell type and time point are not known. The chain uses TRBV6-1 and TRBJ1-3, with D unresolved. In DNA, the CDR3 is TGTGCCAGCAGTGAAGTCTCTGGAAACACCATATATTTT. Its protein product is CASSEVSGNTIYF.